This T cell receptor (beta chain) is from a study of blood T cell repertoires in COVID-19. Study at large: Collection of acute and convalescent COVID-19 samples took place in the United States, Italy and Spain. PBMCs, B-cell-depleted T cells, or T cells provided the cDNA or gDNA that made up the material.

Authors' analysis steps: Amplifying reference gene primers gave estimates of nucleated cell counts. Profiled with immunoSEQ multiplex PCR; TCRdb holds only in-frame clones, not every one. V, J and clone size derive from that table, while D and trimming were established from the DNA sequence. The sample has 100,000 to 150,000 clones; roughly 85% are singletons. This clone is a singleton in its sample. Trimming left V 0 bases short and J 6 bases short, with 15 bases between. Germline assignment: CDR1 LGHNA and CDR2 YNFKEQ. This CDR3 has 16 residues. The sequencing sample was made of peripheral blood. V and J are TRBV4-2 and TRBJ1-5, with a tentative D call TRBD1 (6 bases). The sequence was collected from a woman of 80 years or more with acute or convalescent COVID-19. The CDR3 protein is CASSQDKEQGSQPQHF. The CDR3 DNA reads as TGTGCCAGCAGCCAAGACAAGGAACAGGGTTCTCAGCCCCAGCATTTT.